Presented here are 29 T cell receptor beta chains from one specimen sequenced in a study of identical twins. TCRdb ran MiXCR on the 5' RACE reads and lists one entry per CDR3 protein. Here the sample spans around 530,000 distinct CDR3 sequences, 13% to 15% being singletons. The sample was also reused in another study, on yellow fever vaccine responses in identical twins.

Material: CD4+ T cells sorted from blood. All receptors come from a woman aged 18-30 years in good health.

In its sample, this clonotype was seen many times. The chain recombines TRBV12-3 or TRBV12-4 with TRBJ2-7; D may correspond to TRBD1 or TRBD2 (6 bases each). The CDR3 is 16 amino acids. V was trimmed by 5 bases and J by 5 bases, leaving 22 bases between them. The CDR3, as DNA: TGTGCCAGCAGTCCTTCGGGGGCAGGGCTATTCCACGAGCAGTACGTC. The encoded protein is CASSPSGAGLFHEQYV.

The gene calls are TRBV28 and TRBJ2-3, with unresolved D. The V end was cut by 0 bases, the J end by 3 bases, with 4 bases between. The germline V gene has CDR1 MDHEN and CDR2 SYDVKM. This CDR3 contains 13 residues. This CDR3 reads CASSLWQTDTQYF. In nucleotides, the CDR3 is TGTGCCAGCAGTTTATGGCAGACAGATACGCAGTATTTT.

This clonotype was seen only a few times. J is TRBJ2-2 and V is TRBV2; D not certain. The germline V gene has CDR1 SNHLY and CDR2 FYNNEI. This CDR3 region has 15 residues. Trimming pared 1 base from V and 5 bases from J, leaving 11 bases between. The CDR3 DNA reads TGTGCCAGCAGTGAAGAGATGGGTAGGACCGGGGAGCTGTTTTTT. Amino acids: CASSEEMGRTGELFF. Full variable domain (rest looked up from reference TRBV2 and TRBJ2-2): EPEVTQTPSHQVTQMGQEVILRCVPISNHLYFYWYRQILGQKVEFLVSFYNNEISEKSEIFDDQFSVERPDGSNFTLKIRSTKLEDSAMYFCASSEEMGRTGELFFGEGSRLTVL.

This clonotype appeared a few times. V usage is TRBV6-1 and J usage is TRBJ2-2, with D unclear. Germline V gene data show CDR1 as MNHNS and CDR2 as SASEGT. This CDR3 is built from 13 residues. The V end lost 4 bases, the J end lost 7 bases, and 10 bases lay between the germline ends. CDR3 protein: CASSGRGLGELFF. The CDR3 DNA reads as TGTGCCAGCAGTGGCCGCGGCCTCGGGGAGCTGTTTTTT.

This clonotype was seen many times. The chain has TRBV20-1 and TRBJ2-3; 9 nucleotides match TRBD2. The CDR3 consists of 16 residues. Per germline, CDR1 DFQATT and CDR2 SNEGSKA (reference sequence). V shed 5 bases, J shed 3 bases, and the junction held 12 bases outside the gene matches. CDR3 region: CSAAQERGDGTDTQYF. CDR3 sequence (DNA): TGCAGTGCTGCGCAAGAGCGGGGGGATGGGACAGATACGCAGTATTTT.

The table lists this clonotype with many counts. The chain combines TRBV9 with TRBJ1-2, with unresolved D. The V end lost 0 bases, the J end lost 4 bases, and 10 bases lay between the germline ends. The germline V gene has CDR1 SGDLS and CDR2 YYNGEE. The CDR3 sequence is 14 residues long. The CDR3 nucleotides are TGTGCCAGCAGCGTAGCGGGCCAGCCCTATGGCTACACCTTC. Protein sequence: CASSVAGQPYGYTF.

The genes are TRBV29-1 and TRBJ2-3; D could derive from TRBD1 or TRBD2 (6 bases each). The CDR3 runs to 13 residues. V dropped 3 bases and J dropped 8 bases, with 15 bases sitting between them. Germline assignment: CDR1 SQVTM and CDR2 ANQGSEA. The CDR3 protein is CSVESDRRATQYF. Here the CDR3 DNA reads TGCAGCGTTGAGTCTGACAGGAGGGCTACGCAGTATTTT.

The gene calls are TRBV9 and TRBJ2-1; unclear D gene. The germline V and J ends were trimmed by 2 bases and 0 bases, with 6 bases remaining between them. CDR3 size: 14 residues. CDR1 and CDR2 from the germline V gene are SGDLS and YYNGEE. CDR3 amino acids: CASSVRPSYNEQFF. In nucleotides, the CDR3 is TGTGCCAGCAGCGTGCGGCCCTCCTACAATGAGCAGTTCTTC.

V gene TRBV24-1 combines with J gene TRBJ2-2; 10 bases map to TRBD2. CDR3 length: 16 residues. After removal of 3 bases from V and 6 bases from J, the junction contained 6 bases not matched to a gene. The germline CDR1 and CDR2 sequences are KGHDR and SFDVKD. The CDR3 spells CATSDPFLAGAGELFF. The DNA for the CDR3 is TGTGCCACCAGTGATCCTTTTCTAGCGGGAGCCGGGGAGCTGTTTTTT.

The sample holds many counts of this clonotype. This chain connects TRBV12-3 or TRBV12-4 to TRBJ2-3; 7 positions agree with TRBD2. This CDR3 spans 15 amino acids. The V segment lost 3 bases and the J segment 2 bases; nucleotides outside the gene matches: 5. The CDR3 here is CASSFSSGNTDTQYF. CDR3 coding DNA: TGTGCCAGCAGTTTTTCTAGCGGCAACACAGATACGCAGTATTTT.

V and J are TRBV5-1 and TRBJ2-1, with D possibly being TRBD2 (6 bases). The V gene's germline CDR1 is SGHRS and CDR2 YFSETQ. Trimming shortened V by 1 base and J by 10 bases, and 21 bases separated the two germline ends. The CDR3 spans 16 residues. CDR3 sequence (DNA): TGCGCCAGCAGCTTGACGACGCTAGCGAATAAAGGGGAGCAGTTCTTC. As protein: CASSLTTLANKGEQFF.

This clonotype appeared many times. The chain joins TRBV14 to TRBJ2-6; no definite D call. The CDR3 sequence is 15 residues long. Trimming took 1 base from V and 0 from J, leaving 4 bases between them. The germline CDR1 and CDR2 sequences are SGHDN and FVKESK. The CDR3 sequence is CASSQVLSGANVLTF. In DNA form, the CDR3 reads TGTGCCAGCAGCCAAGTTCTCTCTGGGGCCAACGTCCTGACTTTC.

The chain is built from TRBV28 and TRBJ1-5; tentative D call: TRBD1 (6 bases). Germline values: CDR1 MDHEN, CDR2 SYDVKM. V gave up 3 bases and J gave up 0 bases, with 12 bases separating them. This CDR3 region has 16 residues. The CDR3: CASSFAPGVSNQPQHF. The CDR3 DNA reads as TGTGCCAGCAGTTTTGCGCCAGGGGTTAGCAATCAGCCCCAGCATTTT. The complete variable domain, with remaining parts taken from reference TRBV28 and TRBJ1-5, reads DVKVTQSSRYLVKRTGEKVFLECVQDMDHENMFWYRQDPGLGLRLIYFSYDVKMKEKGDIPEGYSVSREKKERFSLILESASTNQTSMYLCASSFAPGVSNQPQHFGDGTRLSIL.

This clonotype has just one count. The chain is built from TRBV10-3 and TRBJ2-1; D is uncertain. The V end lost 4 bases, the J end lost 6 bases, and 13 bases lay between the germline ends. CDR3 length: 14 residues. The V gene's germline CDR1 is ENHRY and CDR2 SYGVKD. The DNA for the CDR3 is TGTGCCATCAGTGTTGGGGATCGCAGCAATGAGCAGTTCTTC. Translating it yields CAISVGDRSNEQFF.

The chain links TRBV7-2 to TRBJ2-3; 9 bases match TRBD2. This CDR3 region has 15 residues. Losses at the gene ends were 5 bases for V and 4 bases for J; bases not matched to a gene: 7. Germline lookup yields CDR1 SGHTA and CDR2 FQGNSA. The CDR3 nucleotides read TGTGCCAGCAGCGAAAGCGGGAGGAAAGCAGATACGCAGTATTTT. It codes for CASSESGRKADTQYF.

The table lists this clonotype with a few counts. This chain links TRBV29-1 with TRBJ2-2; no firm D call. Deletions cut 4 bases from V and 5 bases from J, with 14 bases between. There are 14 residues in the CDR3. The germline V gene encodes CDR1 SQVTM and CDR2 ANQGSEA. The CDR3 DNA reads as TGCAGCGTTGCGGATAATGGCAGGACCGGGGAGCTGTTTTTT. This encodes CSVADNGRTGELFF.

This clonotype was seen repeatedly, ten times or more. This sequence joins TRBV6-5 and TRBJ2-2; D not certain. The CDR3 is 18 residues long. V lost 1 base, J lost 0 bases, and 15 bases lay in between. Germline CDR1 and CDR2: MNHEY and SVGAGI. The CDR3 loop reads CASSYWPKDRPNTGELFF. DNA of the CDR3: TGTGCCAGCAGTTACTGGCCTAAGGACCGCCCGAACACCGGGGAGCTGTTTTTT.

This clonotype has a handful of counts. The chain couples TRBV12-3 or TRBV12-4 to TRBJ2-7; 9 nucleotides line up with TRBD1. This CDR3 has 14 amino acids. With V trimmed by 3 bases and J by 7 bases, 7 bases remained unmatched. CDR3 sequence: CASSFRTGEREQYF. The CDR3 nucleotides are TGTGCCAGCAGTTTTCGGACAGGGGAGAGGGAGCAGTACTTC.

This clonotype was seen only a few times. The chain combines TRBV20-1 with TRBJ2-5; 10 bases are a match to TRBD1. Germline trimming cut 1 base from V and 4 bases from J; bases unmatched to any gene: 3. CDR3 length: 14 residues. Germline CDR1 is DFQATT and CDR2 is SNEGSKA (reference sequence). CDR3 in amino acids: CSARAGQGGETQYF. In nucleotides, the CDR3 is TGCAGTGCTAGAGCAGGACAGGGGGGAGAGACCCAGTACTTC.

The table lists this clonotype with a few counts. V gene TRBV5-1 combines with J gene TRBJ2-2; 7 bases fit TRBD1. The CDR3 loop spans 16 amino acids. After removal of 4 bases from V and 0 bases from J, the junction contained 6 bases not matched to a gene. Germline assignment: CDR1 SGHRS and CDR2 YFSETQ. The CDR3 DNA sequence: TGCGCCAGCAGCCCCCGGGACAGCACGAACACCGGGGAGCTGTTTTTT. It translates to CASSPRDSTNTGELFF.

The chain uses TRBV11-2 and TRBJ2-7, with 8 bases identical to TRBD2. The CDR3 is 15 amino acids. Germline V gene lookup returns CDR1 SGHAT and CDR2 FQNNGV. Losses at the gene ends were 2 bases for V and 3 bases for J; bases not matched to a gene: 6. The chain's CDR3 is CASSLRETSDYEQYF. The CDR3, as DNA: TGTGCCAGCAGCTTACGAGAGACTAGCGACTACGAGCAGTACTTC.

This clonotype was recorded at least ten times. This chain connects TRBV3-1 to TRBJ1-1; 7 nucleotides match TRBD1. CDR1 is LGHDT and CDR2 is YNNKEL in the germline V gene (reference sequence). The CDR3 is 13 residues long. J lost 7 bases, V lost 2 bases, and 4 bases had no gene match. The CDR3 DNA reads TGTGCCAGCAGCCAAACCGACAGGGTTGAAGCTTTCTTT. Translated, it gives CASSQTDRVEAFF. The entire variable domain, with the rest obtained from reference TRBV3-1 and TRBJ1-1, is as follows: DTAVSQTPKYLVTQMGNDKSIKCEQNLGHDTMYWYKQDSKKFLKIMFSYNNKELIINETVPNRFSPKSPDKAHLNLHINSLELGDSAVYFCASSQTDRVEAFFGQGTRLTVV.

This clonotype appeared a few times. This chain connects TRBV3-1 to TRBJ2-7; possible D gene TRBD2, 5 bases. In germline, CDR1 is LGHDT, CDR2 YNNKEL (reference sequence). The CDR3 has 13 amino acids. Trimming took off 1 base at V and 6 bases at J, with 10 bases between the two ends. The CDR3 loop is CASSQGGSVEQYF. The CDR3 nucleotides are TGTGCCAGCAGCCAAGGAGGTAGCGTCGAGCAGTACTTC.

The table lists this clonotype with a few counts. V and J are TRBV21-1 and TRBJ2-3; the table names TRBD1, a call not compared with the DNA. TRBV21-1 is flagged as a pseudogene. The CDR3 length is 17 residues. CDR3 sequence: CASSSPVARTRRDTQYF. For the CDR3, the DNA is TGTGCCAGCAGCTCCCCCGTAGCCAGGACACGGAGAGATACGCAGTATTTT.

The table lists this clonotype with many counts. One end of the junction is discordant with germline, which a read error may explain. The chain is built from TRBV5-1 and TRBJ2-5; TRBD2 might be the D (6 bases). Germline V gene lookup returns CDR1 SGHRS and CDR2 YFSETQ. The CDR3 spans 14 residues. CDR3 sequence (DNA): TGTGCCAGCAGCTCCCCCGGGGGTCAAGAGACCCAGTACTTC. Its translation: CASSSPGGQETQYF. The whole variable domain, filled in from reference TRBV5-1 and TRBJ2-5, reads KAGVTQTPRYLIKTRGQQVTLSCSPISGHRSVSWYQQTPGQGLQFLFEYFSETQRNKGNFPGRFSGRQFSNSRSEMNVSTLELGDSALYLCASSSPGGQETQYFGPGTRLLVL.

J is TRBJ2-3 and V is TRBV6-5, with a tentative D call TRBD2 (5 bases). The CDR3 spans 17 residues. Per germline, CDR1 MNHEY and CDR2 SVGAGI. Trimming took 0 bases from V and 6 from J, leaving 19 bases between them. The CDR3 DNA is TGTGCCAGCAGTTACTCGATTGAGCGGTCCTTTAGGGATACGCAGTATTTT. Its translation: CASSYSIERSFRDTQYF.

The chain couples TRBV20-1 to TRBJ2-5, with a possible D match to TRBD2 (6 bases). This CDR3 is 14 amino acids long. The germline V and J ends were trimmed by 6 bases and 3 bases, with 17 bases remaining between them. Germline loops: CDR1 DFQATT, CDR2 SNEGSKA (reference sequence). Here the CDR3 reads CSASASGAKETQYF. The CDR3 coding sequence is TGCAGTGCCAGCGCGTCGGGAGCGAAAGAGACCCAGTACTTC.

This clonotype was detected a few times. The chain is built from TRBV29-1 and TRBJ2-3; weak D call: TRBD2 (5 bases). Trimming removed 3 bases from V and 0 bases from J, with 7 bases in between. This CDR3 is 13 amino acids long. Germline V gives CDR1 SQVTM, CDR2 ANQGSEA. CDR3 in amino acids: CSVDWESTDTQYF. CDR3 sequence (DNA): TGCAGCGTTGATTGGGAGAGCACAGATACGCAGTATTTT.

The gene calls are TRBV6-2 or TRBV6-3 and TRBJ2-1; D possibly corresponds to TRBD1 (5 bases). The germline gives CDR1 MNHEY, CDR2 SVGEGT. Trimming took 6 bases from V and 8 from J, leaving 11 bases between them. The CDR3 spans 12 residues. In DNA form, the CDR3 reads TGTGCCAGCAGCCCCAGGGCGCATGAGCAGTTCTTC. It encodes CASSPRAHEQFF.